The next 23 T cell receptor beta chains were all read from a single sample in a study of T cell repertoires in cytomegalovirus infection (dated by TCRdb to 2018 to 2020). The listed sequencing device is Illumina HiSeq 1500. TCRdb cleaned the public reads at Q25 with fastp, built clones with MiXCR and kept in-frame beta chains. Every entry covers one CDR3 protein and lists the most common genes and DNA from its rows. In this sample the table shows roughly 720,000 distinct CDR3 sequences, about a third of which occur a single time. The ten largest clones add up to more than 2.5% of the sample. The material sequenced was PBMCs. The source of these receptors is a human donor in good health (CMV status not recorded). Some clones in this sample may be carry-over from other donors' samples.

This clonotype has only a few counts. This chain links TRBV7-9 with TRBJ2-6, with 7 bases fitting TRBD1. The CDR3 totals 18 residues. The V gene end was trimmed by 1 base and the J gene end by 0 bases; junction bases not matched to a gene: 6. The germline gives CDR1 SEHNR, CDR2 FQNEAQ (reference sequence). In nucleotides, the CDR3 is TGTGCCAGCAGCTTAGGTTGGACAGGAGCCTCTGGGGCCAACGTCCTGACTTTC. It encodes CASSLGWTGASGANVLTF. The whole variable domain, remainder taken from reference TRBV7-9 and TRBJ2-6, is DTGVSQNPRHKITKRGQNVTFRCDPISEHNRLYWYRQTLGQGPEFLTYFQNEAQLEKSRLLSDRFSAERPKGSFSTLEIQRTEQGDSAMYLCASSLGWTGASGANVLTFGAGSRLTVL.

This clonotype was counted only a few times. The CDR3 DNA follows: TGCAGTGCCGGTCAGGGAGCTATGGACCGGGGCTACACCTTC. Its translation is CSAGQGAMDRGYTF. The chain recombines TRBV20-1 with TRBJ1-2; the D gene is possibly TRBD1 (5 bases). Trimming left V 6 bases short and J 8 bases short, with 22 bases between. Germline values: CDR1 DFQATT, CDR2 SNEGSKA (reference sequence). The CDR3 extends over 14 amino acids.

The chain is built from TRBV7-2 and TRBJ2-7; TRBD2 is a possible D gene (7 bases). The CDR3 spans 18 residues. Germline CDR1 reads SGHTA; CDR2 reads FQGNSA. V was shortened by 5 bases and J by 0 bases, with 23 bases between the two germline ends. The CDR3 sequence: CASSQRRGRGPSSYEQYF. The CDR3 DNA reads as TGTGCCAGCAGCCAACGAAGGGGGAGGGGCCCCAGCTCCTACGAGCAGTACTTC.

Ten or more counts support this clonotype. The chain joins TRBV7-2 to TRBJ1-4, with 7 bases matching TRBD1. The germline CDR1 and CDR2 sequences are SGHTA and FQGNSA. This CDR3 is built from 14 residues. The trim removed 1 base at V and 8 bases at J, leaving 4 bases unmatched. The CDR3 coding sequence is TGTGCCAGCAGCTTAGGGGGGACAGTCGAAAAACTGTTTTTT. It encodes CASSLGGTVEKLFF.

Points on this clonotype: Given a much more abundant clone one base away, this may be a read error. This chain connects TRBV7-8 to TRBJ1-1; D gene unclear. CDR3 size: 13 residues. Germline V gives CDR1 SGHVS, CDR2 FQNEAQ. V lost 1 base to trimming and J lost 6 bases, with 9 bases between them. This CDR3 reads CASSLDQWAEAFF. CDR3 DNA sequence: TGTGCCAGCAGCTTAGACCAGTGGGCTGAAGCTTTCTTT.

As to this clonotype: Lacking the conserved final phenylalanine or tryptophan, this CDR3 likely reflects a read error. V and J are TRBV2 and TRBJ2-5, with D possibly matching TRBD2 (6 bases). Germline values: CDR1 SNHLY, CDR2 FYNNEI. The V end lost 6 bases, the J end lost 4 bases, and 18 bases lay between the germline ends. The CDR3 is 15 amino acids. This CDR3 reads CASSRGSPTRETQYL. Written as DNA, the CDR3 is TGTGCCAGCAGCCGGGGGAGCCCCACGAGAGAGACCCAGTACTTA.

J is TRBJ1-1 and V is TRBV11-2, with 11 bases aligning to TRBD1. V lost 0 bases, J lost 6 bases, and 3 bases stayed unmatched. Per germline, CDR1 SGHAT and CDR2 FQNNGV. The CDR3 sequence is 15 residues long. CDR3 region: CASSLDGTGGAEAFF. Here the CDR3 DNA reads TGTGCCAGCAGCTTAGACGGGACAGGGGGGGCTGAAGCTTTCTTT.

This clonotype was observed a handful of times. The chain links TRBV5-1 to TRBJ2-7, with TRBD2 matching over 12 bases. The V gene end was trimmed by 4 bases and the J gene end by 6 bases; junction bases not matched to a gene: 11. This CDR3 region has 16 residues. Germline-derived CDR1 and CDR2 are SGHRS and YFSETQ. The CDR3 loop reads CASSSSWTSGAGEQYF. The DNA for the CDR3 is TGCGCCAGCAGCAGCAGCTGGACTAGCGGGGCTGGCGAGCAGTACTTC.

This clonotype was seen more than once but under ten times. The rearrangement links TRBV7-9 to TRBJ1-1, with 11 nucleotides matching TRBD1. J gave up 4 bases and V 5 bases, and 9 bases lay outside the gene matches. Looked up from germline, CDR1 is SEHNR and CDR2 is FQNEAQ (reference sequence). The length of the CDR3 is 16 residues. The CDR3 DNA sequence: TGTGCCAGCAGCCAAGGACAGGGGGCTGGAGGCACTGAAGCTTTCTTT. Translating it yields CASSQGQGAGGTEAFF.

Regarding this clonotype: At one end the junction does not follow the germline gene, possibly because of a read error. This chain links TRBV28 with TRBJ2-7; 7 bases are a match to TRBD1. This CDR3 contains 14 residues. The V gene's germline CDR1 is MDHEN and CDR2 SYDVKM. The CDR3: CASSPPGQVYEPYF. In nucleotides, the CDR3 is TGTGCCAGCAGTCCCCCCGGACAGGTTTACGAGCCGTACTTC.

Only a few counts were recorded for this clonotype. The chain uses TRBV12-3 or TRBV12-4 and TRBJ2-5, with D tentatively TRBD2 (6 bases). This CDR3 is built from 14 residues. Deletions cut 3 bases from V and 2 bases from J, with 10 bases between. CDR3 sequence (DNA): TGTGCCAGCAGTTTTGGGCGGGAACAAGAGACCCAGTACTTC. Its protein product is CASSFGREQETQYF.

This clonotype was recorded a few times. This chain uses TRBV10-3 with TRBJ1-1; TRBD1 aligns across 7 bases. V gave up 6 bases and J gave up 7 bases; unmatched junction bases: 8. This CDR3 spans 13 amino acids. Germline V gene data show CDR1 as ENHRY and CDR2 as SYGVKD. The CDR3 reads CAISFRGIGEAFF. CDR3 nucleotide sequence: TGTGCCATCAGCTTCAGGGGGATAGGTGAAGCTTTCTTT.

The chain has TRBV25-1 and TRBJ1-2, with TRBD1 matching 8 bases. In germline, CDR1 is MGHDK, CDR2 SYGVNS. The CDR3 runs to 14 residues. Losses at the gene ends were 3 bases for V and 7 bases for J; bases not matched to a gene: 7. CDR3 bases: TGTGCCAGCAGTGATCCAAAGGACAGGGCTGGCTACACCTTC. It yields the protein CASSDPKDRAGYTF.

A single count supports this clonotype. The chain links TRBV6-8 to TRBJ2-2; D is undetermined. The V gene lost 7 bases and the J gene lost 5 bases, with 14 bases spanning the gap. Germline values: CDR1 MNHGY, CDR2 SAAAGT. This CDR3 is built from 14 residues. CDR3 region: CASMNILATGELFF. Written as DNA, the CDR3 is TGTGCCAGCATGAACATTCTGGCGACCGGGGAGCTGTTTTTT.

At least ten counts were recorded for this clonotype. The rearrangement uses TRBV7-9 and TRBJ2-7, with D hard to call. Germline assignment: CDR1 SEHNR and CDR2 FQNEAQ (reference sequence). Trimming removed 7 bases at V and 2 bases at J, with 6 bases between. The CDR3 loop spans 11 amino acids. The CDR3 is CASTHAYEQYF. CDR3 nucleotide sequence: TGTGCCAGCACCCATGCCTACGAGCAGTACTTC.

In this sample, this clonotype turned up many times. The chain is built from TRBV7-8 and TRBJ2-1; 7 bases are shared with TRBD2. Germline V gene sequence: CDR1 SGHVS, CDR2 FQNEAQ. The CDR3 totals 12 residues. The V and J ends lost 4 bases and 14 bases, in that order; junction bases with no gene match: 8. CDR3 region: CASSSSGREKFF. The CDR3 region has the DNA TGTGCCAGCAGCTCCTCCGGGCGGGAGAAGTTCTTC.

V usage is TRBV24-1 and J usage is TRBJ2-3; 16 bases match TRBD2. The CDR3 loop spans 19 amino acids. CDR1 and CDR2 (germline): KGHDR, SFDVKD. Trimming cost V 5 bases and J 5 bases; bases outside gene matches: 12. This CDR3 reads CATSGASGTSGRAVDTQYF. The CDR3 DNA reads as TGTGCCACCAGTGGAGCCTCCGGGACTAGCGGGAGGGCCGTAGATACGCAGTATTTT.

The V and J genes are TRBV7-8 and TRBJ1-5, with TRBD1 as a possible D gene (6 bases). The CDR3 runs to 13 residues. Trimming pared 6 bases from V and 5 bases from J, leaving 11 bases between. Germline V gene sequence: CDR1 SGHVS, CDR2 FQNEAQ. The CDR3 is CASSRRQDQPQHF. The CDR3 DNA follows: TGTGCCAGCAGTCGTAGACAGGATCAGCCCCAGCATTTT.

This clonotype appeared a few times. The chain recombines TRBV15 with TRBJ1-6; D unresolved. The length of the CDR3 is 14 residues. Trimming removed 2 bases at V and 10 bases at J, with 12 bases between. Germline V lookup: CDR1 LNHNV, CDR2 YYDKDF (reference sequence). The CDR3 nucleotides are TGTGCCACCAGCAGATCCTCCCCCCAGTCACCCCTCCACTTT. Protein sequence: CATSRSSPQSPLHF.

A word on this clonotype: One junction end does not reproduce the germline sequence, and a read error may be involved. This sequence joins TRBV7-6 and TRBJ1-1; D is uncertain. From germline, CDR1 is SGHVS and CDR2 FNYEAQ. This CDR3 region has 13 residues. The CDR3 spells CDSSLATASEAFF. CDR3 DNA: TGTGACAGCAGCTTAGCAACAGCCAGTGAAGCTTTCTTT.

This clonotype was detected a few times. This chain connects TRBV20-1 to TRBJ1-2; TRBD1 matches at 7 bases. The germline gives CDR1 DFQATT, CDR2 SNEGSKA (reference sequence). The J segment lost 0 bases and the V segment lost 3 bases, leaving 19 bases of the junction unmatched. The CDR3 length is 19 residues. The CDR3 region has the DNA TGCAGTGCTAGTTTAGGCCGGGACAGAGACCAAGACTCTAACTATGGCTACACCTTC. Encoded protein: CSASLGRDRDQDSNYGYTF.

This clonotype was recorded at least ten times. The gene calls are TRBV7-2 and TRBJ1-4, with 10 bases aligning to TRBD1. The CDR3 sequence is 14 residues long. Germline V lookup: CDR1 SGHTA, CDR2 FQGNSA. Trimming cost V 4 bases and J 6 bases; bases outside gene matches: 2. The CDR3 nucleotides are TGTGCCAGCAGCTCGGGACAGGGGTATGAAAAACTGTTTTTT. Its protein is CASSSGQGYEKLFF.

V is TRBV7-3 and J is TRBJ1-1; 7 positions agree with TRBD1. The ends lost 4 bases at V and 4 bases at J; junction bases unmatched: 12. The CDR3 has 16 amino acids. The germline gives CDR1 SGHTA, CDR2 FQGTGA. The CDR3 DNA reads TGTGCCAGCAGCTCCCACAAAAAGACAGGGCCCACTGAAGCTTTCTTT. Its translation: CASSSHKKTGPTEAFF.